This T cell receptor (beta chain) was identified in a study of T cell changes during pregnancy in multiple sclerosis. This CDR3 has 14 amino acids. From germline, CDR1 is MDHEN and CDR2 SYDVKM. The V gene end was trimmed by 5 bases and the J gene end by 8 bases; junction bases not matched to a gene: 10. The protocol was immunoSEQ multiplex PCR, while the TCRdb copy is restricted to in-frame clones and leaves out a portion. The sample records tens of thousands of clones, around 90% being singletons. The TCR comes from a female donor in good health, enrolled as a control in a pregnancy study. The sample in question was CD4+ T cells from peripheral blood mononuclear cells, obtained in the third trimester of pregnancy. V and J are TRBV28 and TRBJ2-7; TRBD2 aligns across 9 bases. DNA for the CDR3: TGTGCCAGCAGTGATCTAGCGGGATTGATCAAGCAGTACTTC. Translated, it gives CASSDLAGLIKQYF.